Below, one T cell receptor (beta chain) is given with its context. Its antigen is not identified. CDR3 size: 14 residues. CDR1 is MGHDK and CDR2 is SYGVNS in the germline V gene. Trimming cost V 0 bases and J 4 bases, with 8 bases left between them. These data belong to a study of T cells after yellow fever vaccination. Background on the study: Preparing low-cell-number fractions relied on SMART-Seq v4 Ultra Low Input.

The study, taken as a whole, reports: Clones that expanded after primary vaccination mostly reappeared after the booster (less than 98% CD4, 75% to 90% CD8). Clonotype sharing between CD4 and CD8 compartments was small. Weaker overall was a secondary response that nonetheless peaked faster, on day 5 versus 15.

TCRdb reanalysed the 5' RACE reads using MiXCR and keeps one entry per CDR3 protein. The repertoire holds 300,000 to 400,000 distinct CDR3 sequences, roughly 7.5% seen once, with approximately 18% in the top ten. J is TRBJ2-3 and V is TRBV25-1; D call uncertain. Sequences were derived from PBMCs, sampled about 49 days after the first yellow fever vaccination. This TCR was recovered from a man between 18 and 29 years old who received the YFV17D yellow fever vaccine. CDR3 DNA sequence: TGTGCCAGCAGTGAATATCGGGCCGCAGATACGCAGTATTTT. Translating it yields CASSEYRAADTQYF.